This T cell receptor (beta chain) stems from a study of cytomegalovirus exposure and HLA in healthy donors. Study-wide background: As an earlier analysis found, roughly 180 million T cells yielded around 110 million unique TCR beta sequences.

This clone was observed a handful of times. The CDR3 is 18 amino acids. V was pared by 0 bases and J by 1 base, with 9 bases of the junction left unmatched. Germline V lookup: CDR1 SGHDN, CDR2 FVKESK. The primer mix had 60 Vbeta and 13 Jbeta primers. Generated by immunoSEQ multiplex PCR, the TCRdb table keeps only in-frame clones and is missing some. The sample carries 100,000 to 120,000 clones, 76% recorded once. The V gene is TRBV14, the J gene TRBJ2-1, with TRBD2 matching 7 bases. The sample comprised PBMCs. The receptor was isolated from a man aged 30 to 45 in good health and CMV-seropositive. CDR3 nucleotides: TGTGCCAGCAGCCAAGATAAGGGGCGGGGGTGGTCCTACAATGAGCAGTTCTTC. Protein: CASSQDKGRGWSYNEQFF.